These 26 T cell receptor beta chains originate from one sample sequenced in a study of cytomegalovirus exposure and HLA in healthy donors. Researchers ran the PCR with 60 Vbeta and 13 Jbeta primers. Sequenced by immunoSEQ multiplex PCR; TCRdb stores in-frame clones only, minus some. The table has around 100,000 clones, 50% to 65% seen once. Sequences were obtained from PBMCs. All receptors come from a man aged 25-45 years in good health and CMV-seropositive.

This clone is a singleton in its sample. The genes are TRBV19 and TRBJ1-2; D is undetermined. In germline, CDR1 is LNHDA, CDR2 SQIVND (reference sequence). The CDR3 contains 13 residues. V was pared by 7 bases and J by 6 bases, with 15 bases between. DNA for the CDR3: TGTGCCAGTAACAAGGGCACTAGAGATGGCTACACCTTC. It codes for CASNKGTRDGYTF. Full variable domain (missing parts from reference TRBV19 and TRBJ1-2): DGGITQSPKYLFRKEGQNVTLSCEQNLNHDAMYWYRQDPGQGLRLIYYSQIVNDFQKGDIAEGYSVSREKKESFPLTVTSAQKNPTAFYLCASNKGTRDGYTFGSGTRLTVV.

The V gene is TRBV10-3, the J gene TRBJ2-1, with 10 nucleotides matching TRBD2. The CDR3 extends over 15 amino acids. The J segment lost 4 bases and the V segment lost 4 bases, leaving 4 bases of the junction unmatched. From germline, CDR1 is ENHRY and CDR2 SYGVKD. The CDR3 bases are TGTGCCATCAGTGGCGGTAGCGGGGGGTACAATGAGCAGTTCTTC. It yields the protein CAISGGSGGYNEQFF.

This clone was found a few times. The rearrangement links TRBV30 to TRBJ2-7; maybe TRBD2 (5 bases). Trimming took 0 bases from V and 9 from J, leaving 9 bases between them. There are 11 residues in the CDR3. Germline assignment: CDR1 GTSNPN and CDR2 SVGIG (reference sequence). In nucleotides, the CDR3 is TGTGCCTGGAGTGTAGCGGCCGTGCAGTACTTC. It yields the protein CAWSVAAVQYF.

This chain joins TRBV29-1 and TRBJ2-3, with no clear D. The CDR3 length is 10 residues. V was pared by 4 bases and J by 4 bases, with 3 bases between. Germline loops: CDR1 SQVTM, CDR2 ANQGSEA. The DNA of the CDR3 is TGCAGCGTTGTATCAGATACGCAGTATTTT. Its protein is CSVVSDTQYF.

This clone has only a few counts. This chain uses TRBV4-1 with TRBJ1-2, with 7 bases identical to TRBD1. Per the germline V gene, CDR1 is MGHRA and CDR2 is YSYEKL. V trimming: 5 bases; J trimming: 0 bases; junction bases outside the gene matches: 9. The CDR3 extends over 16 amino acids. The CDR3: CASSDEGQATNYGYTF. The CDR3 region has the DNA TGCGCCAGCAGCGACGAAGGACAGGCCACTAACTATGGCTACACCTTC.

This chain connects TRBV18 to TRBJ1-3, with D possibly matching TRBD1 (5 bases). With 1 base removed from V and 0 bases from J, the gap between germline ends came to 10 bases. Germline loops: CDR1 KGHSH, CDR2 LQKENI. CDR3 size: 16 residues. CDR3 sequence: CASSPQEGPSGNTIYF. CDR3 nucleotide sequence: TGTGCCAGCTCACCACAGGAGGGACCCTCTGGAAACACCATATATTTT. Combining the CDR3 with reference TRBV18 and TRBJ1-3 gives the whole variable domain NAGVMQNPRHLVRRRGQEARLRCSPMKGHSHVYWYRQLPEEGLKFMVYLQKENIIDESGMPKERFSAEFPKEGPSILRIQQVVRGDSAAYFCASSPQEGPSGNTIYFGEGSWLTVV.

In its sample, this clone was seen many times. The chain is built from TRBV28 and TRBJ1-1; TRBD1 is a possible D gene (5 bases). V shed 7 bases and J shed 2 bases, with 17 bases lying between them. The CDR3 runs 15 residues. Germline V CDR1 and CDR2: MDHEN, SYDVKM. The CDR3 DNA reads TGTGCCAGCACTAACAGCTTGGGGGGTAACACTGAAGCTTTCTTT. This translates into CASTNSLGGNTEAFF.

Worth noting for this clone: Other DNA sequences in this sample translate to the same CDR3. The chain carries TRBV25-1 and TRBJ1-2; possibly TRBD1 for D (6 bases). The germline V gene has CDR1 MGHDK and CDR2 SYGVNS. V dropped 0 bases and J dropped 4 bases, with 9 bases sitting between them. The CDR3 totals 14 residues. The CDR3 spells CASSEYGTPYGYTF. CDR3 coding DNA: TGTGCCAGCAGTGAATATGGGACACCCTATGGCTACACCTTC.

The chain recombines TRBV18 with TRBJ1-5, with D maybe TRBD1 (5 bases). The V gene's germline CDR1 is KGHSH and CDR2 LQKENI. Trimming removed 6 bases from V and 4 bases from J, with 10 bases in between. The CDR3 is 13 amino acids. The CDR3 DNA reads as TGTGCCAGCTCCCGACAGACTAATCAGCCCCAGCATTTT. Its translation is CASSRQTNQPQHF.

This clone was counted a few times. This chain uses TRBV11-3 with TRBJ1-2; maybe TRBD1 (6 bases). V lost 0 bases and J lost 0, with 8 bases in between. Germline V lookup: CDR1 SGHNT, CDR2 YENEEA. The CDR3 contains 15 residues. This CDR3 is CASSLEDSPNYGYTF. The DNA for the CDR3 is TGTGCCAGCAGCTTAGAGGACAGCCCTAACTATGGCTACACCTTC.

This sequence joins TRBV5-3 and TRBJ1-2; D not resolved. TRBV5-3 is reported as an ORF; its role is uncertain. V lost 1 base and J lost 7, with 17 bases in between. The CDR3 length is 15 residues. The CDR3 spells CARSLWADLQGGYTF. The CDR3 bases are TGTGCCAGAAGCTTGTGGGCCGATCTCCAAGGTGGCTACACCTTC.

CDR3 nucleotides: TGCGCCAGCGCGCGGGGCAGTACCTACGAGCAGTACTTC. Residues: CASARGSTYEQYF. The chain couples TRBV5-1 to TRBJ2-7, with D possibly being TRBD2 (6 bases). Trimming took 7 bases from V and 2 from J, leaving 13 bases between them. Germline values: CDR1 SGHRS, CDR2 YFSETQ. The CDR3 has 13 residues.

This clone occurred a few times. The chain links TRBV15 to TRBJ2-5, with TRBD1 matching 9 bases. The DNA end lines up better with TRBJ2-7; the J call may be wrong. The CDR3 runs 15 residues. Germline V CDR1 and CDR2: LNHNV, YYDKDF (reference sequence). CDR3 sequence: CATSPPGQGSYEQYF. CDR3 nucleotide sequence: TGTGCCACCAGTCCTCCGGGACAGGGCTCCTACGAGCAGTACTTC.

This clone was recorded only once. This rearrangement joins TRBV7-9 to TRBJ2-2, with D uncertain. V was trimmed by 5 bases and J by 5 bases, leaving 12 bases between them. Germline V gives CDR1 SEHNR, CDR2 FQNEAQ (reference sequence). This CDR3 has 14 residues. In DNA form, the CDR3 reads TGTGCCAGCAGCCCCGGCAGGTTGACCGGGGAGCTGTTTTTT. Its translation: CASSPGRLTGELFF.

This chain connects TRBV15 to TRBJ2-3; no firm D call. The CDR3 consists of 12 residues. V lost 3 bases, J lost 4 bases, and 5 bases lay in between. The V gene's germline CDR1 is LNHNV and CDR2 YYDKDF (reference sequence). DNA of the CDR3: TGTGCCACCAGCAGGTATGCAGATACGCAGTATTTT. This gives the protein CATSRYADTQYF.

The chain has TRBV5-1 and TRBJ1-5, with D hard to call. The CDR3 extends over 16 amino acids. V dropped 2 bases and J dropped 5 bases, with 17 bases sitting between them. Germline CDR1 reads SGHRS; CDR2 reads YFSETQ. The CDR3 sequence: CASSFLLKPPYQPQHF. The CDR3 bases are TGCGCCAGCAGCTTCCTCCTAAAACCCCCTTATCAGCCCCAGCATTTT.

The CDR3 DNA is TGTGCCAGTAGTAGTGGGACAGGGGGCGGTGTGGAGACCCAGTACTTC. Protein: CASSSGTGGGVETQYF. V gene TRBV19 combines with J gene TRBJ2-5; 12 bases align to TRBD1. The CDR3 has 16 amino acids. The junction had 8 bases not matched to a gene; V was cut back by 4 bases and J by 5 bases. The V gene's germline CDR1 is LNHDA and CDR2 SQIVND (reference sequence).

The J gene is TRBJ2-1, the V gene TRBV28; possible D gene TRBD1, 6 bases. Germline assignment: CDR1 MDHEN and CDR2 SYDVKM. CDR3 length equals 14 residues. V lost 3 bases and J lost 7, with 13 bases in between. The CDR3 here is CASSFRGMGNEQFF. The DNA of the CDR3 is TGTGCCAGCAGTTTCAGGGGCATGGGGAATGAGCAGTTCTTC.

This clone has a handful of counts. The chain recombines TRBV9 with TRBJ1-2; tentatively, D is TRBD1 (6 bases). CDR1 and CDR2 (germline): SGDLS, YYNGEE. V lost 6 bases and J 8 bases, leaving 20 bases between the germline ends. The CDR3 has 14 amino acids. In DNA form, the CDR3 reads TGTGCCAGCAACCCAGGGTCACAGGGCACCGGCTACACCTTC. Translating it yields CASNPGSQGTGYTF.

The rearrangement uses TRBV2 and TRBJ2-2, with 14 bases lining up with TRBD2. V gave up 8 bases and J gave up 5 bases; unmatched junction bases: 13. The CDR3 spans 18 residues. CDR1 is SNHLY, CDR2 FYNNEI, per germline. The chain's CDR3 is CASQSLTSGGARTGELFF. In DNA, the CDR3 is TGTGCCAGCCAGTCCCTGACTAGCGGGGGGGCGAGGACCGGGGAGCTGTTTTTT.

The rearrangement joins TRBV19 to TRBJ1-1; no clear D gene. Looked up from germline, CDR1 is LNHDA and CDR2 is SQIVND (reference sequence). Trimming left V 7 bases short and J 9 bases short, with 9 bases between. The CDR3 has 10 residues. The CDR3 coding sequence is TGTGCCAGTATGAACAGACAAGCTTTCTTT. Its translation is CASMNRQAFF. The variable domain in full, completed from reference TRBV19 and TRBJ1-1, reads DGGITQSPKYLFRKEGQNVTLSCEQNLNHDAMYWYRQDPGQGLRLIYYSQIVNDFQKGDIAEGYSVSREKKESFPLTVTSAQKNPTAFYLCASMNRQAFFGQGTRLTVV.

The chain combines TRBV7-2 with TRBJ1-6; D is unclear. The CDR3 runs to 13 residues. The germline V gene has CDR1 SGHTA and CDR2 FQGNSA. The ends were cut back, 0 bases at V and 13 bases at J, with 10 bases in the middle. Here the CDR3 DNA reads TGTGCCAGCAGCTTAGCGAGGAGAGGGCCCCTCCACTTT. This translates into CASSLARRGPLHF. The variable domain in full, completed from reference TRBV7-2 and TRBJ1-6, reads GAGVSQSPSNKVTEKGKDVELRCDPISGHTALYWYRQSLGQGLEFLIYFQGNSAPDKSGLPSDRFSAERTGGSVSTLTIQRTQQEDSAVYLCASSLARRGPLHFGNGTRLTVT.

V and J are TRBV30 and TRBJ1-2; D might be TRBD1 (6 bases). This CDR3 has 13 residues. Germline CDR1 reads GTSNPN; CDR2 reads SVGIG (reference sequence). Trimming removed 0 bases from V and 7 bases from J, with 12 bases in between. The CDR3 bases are TGTGCCTGGAGTGTAGGGGGATTGGTTGGCTACACCTTC. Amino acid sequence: CAWSVGGLVGYTF.

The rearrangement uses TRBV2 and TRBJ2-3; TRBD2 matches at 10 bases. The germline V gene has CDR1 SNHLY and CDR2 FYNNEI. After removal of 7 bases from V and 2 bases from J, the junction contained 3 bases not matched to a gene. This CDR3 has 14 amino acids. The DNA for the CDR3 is TGTGCCAGCAAGCGGGGGGGCCTCACAGATACGCAGTATTTT. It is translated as CASKRGGLTDTQYF.

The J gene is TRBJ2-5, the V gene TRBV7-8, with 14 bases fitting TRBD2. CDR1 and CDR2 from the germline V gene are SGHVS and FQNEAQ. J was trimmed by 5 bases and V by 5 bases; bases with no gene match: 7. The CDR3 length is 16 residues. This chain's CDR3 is CASSLYRTSGGETQYF. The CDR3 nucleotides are TGTGCCAGCAGCCTCTATCGGACTAGCGGGGGGGAGACCCAGTACTTC.

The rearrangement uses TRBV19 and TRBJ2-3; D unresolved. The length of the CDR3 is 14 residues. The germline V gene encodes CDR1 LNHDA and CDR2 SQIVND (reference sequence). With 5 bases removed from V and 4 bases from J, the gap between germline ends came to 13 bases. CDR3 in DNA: TGTGCCAGTAGTGGCGGTCGAGCCGCAGATACGCAGTATTTT. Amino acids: CASSGGRAADTQYF.